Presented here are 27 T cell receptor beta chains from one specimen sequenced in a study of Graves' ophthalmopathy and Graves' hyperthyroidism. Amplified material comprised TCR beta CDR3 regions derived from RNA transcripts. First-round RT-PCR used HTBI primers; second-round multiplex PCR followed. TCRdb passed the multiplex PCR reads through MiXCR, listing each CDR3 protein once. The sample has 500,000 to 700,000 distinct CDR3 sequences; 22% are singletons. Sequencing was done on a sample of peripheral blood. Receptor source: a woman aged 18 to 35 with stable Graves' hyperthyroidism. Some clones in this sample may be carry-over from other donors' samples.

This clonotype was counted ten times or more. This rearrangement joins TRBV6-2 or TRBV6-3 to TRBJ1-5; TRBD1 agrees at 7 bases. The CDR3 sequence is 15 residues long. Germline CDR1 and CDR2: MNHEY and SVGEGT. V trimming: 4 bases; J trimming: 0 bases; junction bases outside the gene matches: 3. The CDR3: CASSWGTDSNQPQHF. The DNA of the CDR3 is TGTGCCAGCAGTTGGGGGACAGATAGCAATCAGCCCCAGCATTTT.

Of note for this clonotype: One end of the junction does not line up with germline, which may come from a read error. The CDR3 DNA is TGTGCCAGCAGTCACTTACAGGTCTATAGTAATCAGCGCCAGCATTTT. It specifies CASSHLQVYSNQRQHF. The genes are TRBV6-5 and TRBJ1-5; possible D gene TRBD1, 5 bases. The CDR3 extends over 16 amino acids. Germline CDR1 is MNHEY and CDR2 is SVGAGI.

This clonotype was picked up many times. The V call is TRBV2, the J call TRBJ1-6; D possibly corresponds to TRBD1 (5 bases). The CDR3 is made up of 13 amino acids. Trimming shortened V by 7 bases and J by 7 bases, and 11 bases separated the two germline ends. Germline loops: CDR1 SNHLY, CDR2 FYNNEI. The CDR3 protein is CASNRDFNSPLHF. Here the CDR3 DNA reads TGTGCCAGCAATAGGGACTTCAATTCACCCCTCCACTTT.

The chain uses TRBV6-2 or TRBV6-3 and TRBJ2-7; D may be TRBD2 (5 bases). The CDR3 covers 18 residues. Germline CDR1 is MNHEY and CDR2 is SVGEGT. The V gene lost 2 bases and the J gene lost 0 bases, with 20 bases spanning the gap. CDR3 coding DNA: TGTGCCAGCAGTTACGGAGGCGACTGGACGGCGAGCTCCTACGAGCAGTACTTC. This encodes CASSYGGDWTASSYEQYF.

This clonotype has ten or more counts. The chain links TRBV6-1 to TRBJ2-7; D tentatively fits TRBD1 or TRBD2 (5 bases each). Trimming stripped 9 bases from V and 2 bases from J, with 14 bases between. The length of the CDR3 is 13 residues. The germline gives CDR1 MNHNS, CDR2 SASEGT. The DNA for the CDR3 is TGTGCCAGTTCCGGGACGGAAGCCTACGAGCAGTACTTC. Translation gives CASSGTEAYEQYF.

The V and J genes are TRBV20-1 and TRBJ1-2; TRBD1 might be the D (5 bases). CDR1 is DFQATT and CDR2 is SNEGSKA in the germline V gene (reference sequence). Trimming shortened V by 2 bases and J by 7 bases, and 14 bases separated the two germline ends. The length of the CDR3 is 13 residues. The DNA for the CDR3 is TGCAGTGCTAGATCTCCCAGGGACCCTGGCTACACCTTC. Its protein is CSARSPRDPGYTF.

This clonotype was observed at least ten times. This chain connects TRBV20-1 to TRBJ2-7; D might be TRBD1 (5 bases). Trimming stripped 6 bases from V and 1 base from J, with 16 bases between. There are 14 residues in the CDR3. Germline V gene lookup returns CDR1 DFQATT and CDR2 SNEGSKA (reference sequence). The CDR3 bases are TGCAGTGCGAGAACAGGTCGCCAGTCCTACGAGCAGTACTTC. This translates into CSARTGRQSYEQYF.

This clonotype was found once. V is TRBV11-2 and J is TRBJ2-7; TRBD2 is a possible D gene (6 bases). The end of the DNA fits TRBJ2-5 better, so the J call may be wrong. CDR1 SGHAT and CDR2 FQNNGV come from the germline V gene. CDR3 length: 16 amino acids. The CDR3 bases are TGTGCCAGCAGGCGACTAGGAGGAGGAGGAGGGGAGACCCAGTACTTC. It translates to CASRRLGGGGGETQYF.

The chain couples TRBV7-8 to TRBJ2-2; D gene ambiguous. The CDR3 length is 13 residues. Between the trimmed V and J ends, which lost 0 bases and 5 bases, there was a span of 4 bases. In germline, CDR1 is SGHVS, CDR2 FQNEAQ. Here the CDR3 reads CASSLASTGELFF. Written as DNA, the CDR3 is TGTGCCAGCAGCTTAGCGAGTACCGGGGAGCTGTTTTTT. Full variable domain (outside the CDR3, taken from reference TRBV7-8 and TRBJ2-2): GAGVSQSPRYKVAKRGQDVALRCDPISGHVSLFWYQQALGQGPEFLTYFQNEAQLDKSGLPSDRFFAERPEGSVSTLKIQRTQQEDSAVYLCASSLASTGELFFGEGSRLTVL.

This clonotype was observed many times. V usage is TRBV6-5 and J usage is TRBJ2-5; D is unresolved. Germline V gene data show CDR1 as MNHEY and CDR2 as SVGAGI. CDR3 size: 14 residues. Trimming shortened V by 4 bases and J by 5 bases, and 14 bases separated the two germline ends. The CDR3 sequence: CASSSDGRPETQYF. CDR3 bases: TGTGCCAGCAGTTCGGACGGACGCCCCGAGACCCAGTACTTC.

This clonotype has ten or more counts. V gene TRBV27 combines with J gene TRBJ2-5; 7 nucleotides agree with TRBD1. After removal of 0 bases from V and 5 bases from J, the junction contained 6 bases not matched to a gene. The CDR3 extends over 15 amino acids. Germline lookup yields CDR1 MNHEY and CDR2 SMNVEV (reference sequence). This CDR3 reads CASSLSLGGGETQYF. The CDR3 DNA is TGTGCCAGCAGTTTATCGCTAGGGGGCGGGGAGACCCAGTACTTC.

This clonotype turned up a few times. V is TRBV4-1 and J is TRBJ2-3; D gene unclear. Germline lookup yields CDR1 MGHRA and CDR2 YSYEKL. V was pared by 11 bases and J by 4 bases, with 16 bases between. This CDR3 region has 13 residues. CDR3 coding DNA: TGCGCCTGTGGCATGAGCGACTCAGATACGCAGTATTTT. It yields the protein CACGMSDSDTQYF.

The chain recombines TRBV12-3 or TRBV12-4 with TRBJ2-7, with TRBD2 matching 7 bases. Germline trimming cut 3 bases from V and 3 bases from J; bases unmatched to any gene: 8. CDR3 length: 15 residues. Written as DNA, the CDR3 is TGTGCCAGCAGTTTCCTTAGCGGGCAACACTACGAGCAGTACTTC. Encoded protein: CASSFLSGQHYEQYF.

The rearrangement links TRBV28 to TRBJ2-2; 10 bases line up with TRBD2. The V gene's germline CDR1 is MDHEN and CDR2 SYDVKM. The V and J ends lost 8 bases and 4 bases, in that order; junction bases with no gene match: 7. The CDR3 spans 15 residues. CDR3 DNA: TGTGCCAGCTCTAGCGGGGGTTGGGCCACCGGGGAGCTGTTTTTT. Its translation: CASSSGGWATGELFF.

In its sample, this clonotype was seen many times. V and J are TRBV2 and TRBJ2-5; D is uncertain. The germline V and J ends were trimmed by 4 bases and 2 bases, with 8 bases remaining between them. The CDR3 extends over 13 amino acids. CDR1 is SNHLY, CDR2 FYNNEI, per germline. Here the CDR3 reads CASSVLKQETQYF. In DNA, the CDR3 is TGTGCCAGCAGTGTGCTAAAACAAGAGACCCAGTACTTC. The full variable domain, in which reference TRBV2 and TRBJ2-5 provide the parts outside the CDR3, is EPEVTQTPSHQVTQMGQEVILRCVPISNHLYFYWYRQILGQKVEFLVSFYNNEISEKSEIFDDQFSVERPDGSNFTLKIRSTKLEDSAMYFCASSVLKQETQYFGPGTRLLVL.

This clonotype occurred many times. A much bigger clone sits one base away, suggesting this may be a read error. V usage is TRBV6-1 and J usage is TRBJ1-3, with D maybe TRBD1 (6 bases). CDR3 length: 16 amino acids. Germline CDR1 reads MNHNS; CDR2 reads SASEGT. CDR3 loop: CASSEGGQPQRNAIYF. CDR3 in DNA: TGTGCCAGCAGTGAAGGCGGACAGCCCCAACGAAACGCCATATATTTT.

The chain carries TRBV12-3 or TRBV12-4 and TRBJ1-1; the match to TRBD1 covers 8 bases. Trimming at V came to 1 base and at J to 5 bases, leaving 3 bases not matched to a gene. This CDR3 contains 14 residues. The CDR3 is CASSLGRQGTEAFF. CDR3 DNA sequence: TGTGCCAGCAGTTTAGGACGACAGGGGACTGAAGCTTTCTTT.

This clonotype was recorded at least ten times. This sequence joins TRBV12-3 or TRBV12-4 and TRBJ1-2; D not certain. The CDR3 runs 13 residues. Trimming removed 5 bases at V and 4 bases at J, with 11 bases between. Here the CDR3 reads CASSGHGVYGYTF. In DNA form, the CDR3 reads TGTGCCAGCAGTGGCCATGGGGTCTATGGCTACACCTTC.

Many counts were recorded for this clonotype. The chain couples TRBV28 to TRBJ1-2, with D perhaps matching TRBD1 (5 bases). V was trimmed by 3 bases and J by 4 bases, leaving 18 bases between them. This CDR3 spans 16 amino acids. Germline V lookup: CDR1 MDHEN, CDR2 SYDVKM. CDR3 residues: CASSFLSGRTSYGYTF. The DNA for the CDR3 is TGTGCCAGCAGTTTTCTTTCAGGGAGGACTAGCTATGGCTACACCTTC.

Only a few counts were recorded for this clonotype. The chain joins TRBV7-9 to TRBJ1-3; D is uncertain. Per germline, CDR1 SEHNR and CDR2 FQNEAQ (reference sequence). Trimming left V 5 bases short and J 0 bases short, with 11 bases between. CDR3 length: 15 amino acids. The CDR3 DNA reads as TGTGCCAGCAGCCTCGGGAGCCTCTCTGGAAACACCATATATTTT. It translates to CASSLGSLSGNTIYF.

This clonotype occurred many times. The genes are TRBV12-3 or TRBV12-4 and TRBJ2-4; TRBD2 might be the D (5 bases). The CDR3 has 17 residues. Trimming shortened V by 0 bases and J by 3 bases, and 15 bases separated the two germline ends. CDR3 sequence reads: CASSLATTQQSKNIQYF. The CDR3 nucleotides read TGTGCCAGCAGTTTAGCGACTACACAACAGAGCAAAAACATTCAGTACTTC.

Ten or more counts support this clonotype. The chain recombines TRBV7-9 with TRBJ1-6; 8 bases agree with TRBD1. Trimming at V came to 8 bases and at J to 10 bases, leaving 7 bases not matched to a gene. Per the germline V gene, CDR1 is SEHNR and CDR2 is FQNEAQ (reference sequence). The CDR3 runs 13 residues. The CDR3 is CASGGTGSSPLHF. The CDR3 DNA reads TGTGCCAGCGGGGGGACAGGATCCTCACCCCTCCACTTT.

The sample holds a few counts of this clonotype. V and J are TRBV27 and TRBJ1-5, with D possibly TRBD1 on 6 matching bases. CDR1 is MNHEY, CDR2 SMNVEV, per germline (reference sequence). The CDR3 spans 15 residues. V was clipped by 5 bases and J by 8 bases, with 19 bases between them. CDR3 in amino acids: CASSPGQSGLEPQHF. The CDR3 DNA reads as TGTGCCAGCAGTCCAGGACAGTCCGGGTTGGAGCCCCAGCATTTT.

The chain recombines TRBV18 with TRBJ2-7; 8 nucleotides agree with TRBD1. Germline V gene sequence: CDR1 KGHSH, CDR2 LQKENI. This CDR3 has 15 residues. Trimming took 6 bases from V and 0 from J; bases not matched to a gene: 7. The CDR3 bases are TGTGCCAGCTCCACGGGACAGGAGAGCTCCTACGAGCAGTACTTC. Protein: CASSTGQESSYEQYF.

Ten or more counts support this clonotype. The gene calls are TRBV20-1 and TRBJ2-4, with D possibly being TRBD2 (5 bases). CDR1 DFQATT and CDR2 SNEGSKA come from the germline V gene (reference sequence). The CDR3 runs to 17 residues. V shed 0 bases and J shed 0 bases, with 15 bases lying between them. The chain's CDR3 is CSARDPRDLLAKNIQYF. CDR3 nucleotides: TGCAGTGCTAGAGATCCCCGGGATTTACTAGCCAAAAACATTCAGTACTTC.

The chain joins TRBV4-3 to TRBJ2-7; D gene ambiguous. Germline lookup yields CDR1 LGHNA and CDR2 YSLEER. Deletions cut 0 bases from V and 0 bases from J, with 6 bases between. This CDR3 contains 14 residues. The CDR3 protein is CASSQEQTSYEQYF. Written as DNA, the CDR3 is TGCGCCAGCAGCCAAGAACAGACCTCCTACGAGCAGTACTTC.

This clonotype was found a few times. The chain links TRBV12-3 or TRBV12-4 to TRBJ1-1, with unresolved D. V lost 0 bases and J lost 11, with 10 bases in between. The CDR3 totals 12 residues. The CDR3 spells CASSLARGKAFF. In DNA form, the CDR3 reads TGTGCCAGCAGTTTAGCACGGGGTAAGGCTTTCTTT.